This entry concerns a single T cell receptor beta chain. Its antigen is not known. The data belong to a study of cytomegalovirus exposure and HLA in healthy donors. The primer mix had 60 Vbeta and 13 Jbeta primers. Clones were read by immunoSEQ multiplex PCR, and TCRdb kept only the in-frame ones, dropping some. The sample carries over 150,000 clones, around 85% recorded once. Study-wide findings and caveats: What a later analysis reportedly showed was that an Asian-associated ancestry cluster had fewer N-insertions than the roughly 670-donor mean.

The CDR3 is 15 residues long. The germline CDR1 and CDR2 sequences are SEHNR and FQNEAQ (reference sequence). V lost 5 bases and J lost 6; bases outside the gene matches: 9. V gene TRBV7-9 combines with J gene TRBJ2-1; 8 bases fit TRBD1. The sequence was collected from a boy under 10 years old in good health and CMV-seronegative. Material: PBMCs. The CDR3 bases are TGTGCCAGCAGCCTCCTAGGACAGGGAGGCAATGAGCAGTTCTTC. Protein: CASSLLGQGGNEQFF. Filled out from reference TRBV7-9 and TRBJ2-1, the complete variable domain reads DTGVSQNPRHKITKRGQNVTFRCDPISEHNRLYWYRQTLGQGPEFLTYFQNEAQLEKSRLLSDRFSAERPKGSFSTLEIQRTEQGDSAMYLCASSLLGQGGNEQFFGPGTRLTVL.